The present T cell receptor beta chain was sequenced within a study of breast tumors, draining lymph nodes, adjacent tissues. Study-level results: Tumor and nontumor repertoires were significantly more similar in luminal-like than in basal-like breast cancer. Tumor T cell lymph node origin was a supported hypothesis, not proven. Tumor TCR diversity was below lymph nodes but above nontumor tissue. Data fit most tumor T cells coming from lymph node, expanding in tumor.

The germline V gene has CDR1 SGHRS and CDR2 YFSETQ. V gave up 4 bases and J gave up 7 bases, with 23 bases separating them. The CDR3 is 17 amino acids. This clonotype was recorded many times. Its specificity is unknown. Axillary draining lymph nodes of breast cancer patients supplied the node samples. TCRdb independently ran MiXCR on the multiplex PCR reads; one entry per CDR3 protein. Of some 120,000 distinct CDR3 sequences listed, approximately 21% were seen once; the top ten hold around 2.2%. The sample comprised axillary lymph node tissue. This TCR derives from a female donor with breast cancer. Some clones in this sample may be carry-over from other donors' samples. The chain uses TRBV5-1 and TRBJ2-2; D might be TRBD1 or TRBD2, each matching 7 bases. This chain's CDR3 is CASSPTQGGRVGGELFF. The CDR3 DNA reads as TGCGCCAGCAGCCCGACCCAGGGGGGGAGGGTCGGCGGGGAGCTGTTTTTT.